The 27 T cell receptor beta chains listed next were all sequenced from one sample in a study of T-cell reconstitution after alpha-beta-depleted transplantation in children. A library of TCRbeta sequences, prepared with unique molecular identifiers, was generated. Each CDR3 protein gets one entry after TCRdb re-called the PCR reads with MiXCR. The sample contains about 500,000 distinct CDR3 sequences, less than 35% of which appear only once. Sequenced material: PBMCs from the stem cell graft donor, taken from the stem cell graft. These receptors were collected from a human donor who donated a stem cell graft to a child with aplastic anemia.

The chain links TRBV5-1 to TRBJ2-1, with TRBD2 identical over 8 bases. Germline CDR1 reads SGHRS; CDR2 reads YFSETQ. There are 15 residues in the CDR3. V lost 4 bases and J lost 9; bases outside the gene matches: 12. CDR3 nucleotides: TGCGCCAGCAGCGGTTACGAGCGGGAGAGGAGTGAGCAGTTCTTC. As protein: CASSGYERERSEQFF.

The chain carries TRBV7-2 and TRBJ1-6; the match to TRBD1 covers 8 bases. The J segment lost 9 bases and the V segment lost 4 bases, leaving 8 bases of the junction unmatched. The germline V gene has CDR1 SGHTA and CDR2 FQGNSA. This CDR3 is 15 amino acids long. This chain's CDR3 is CASSSVRQGASPLHF. DNA for the CDR3: TGTGCCAGCAGCTCGGTTCGGCAGGGGGCTTCACCCCTCCACTTT.

The rearrangement joins TRBV4-3 to TRBJ2-1; possible D gene TRBD2, 5 bases. The V gene's germline CDR1 is LGHNA and CDR2 YSLEER. Trimming pared 0 bases from V and 0 bases from J, leaving 6 bases between. The CDR3 has 15 residues. The CDR3, as DNA: TGCGCCAGCAGCCAAGACAGCGGCTCCTACAATGAGCAGTTCTTC. Protein: CASSQDSGSYNEQFF.

V gene TRBV15 combines with J gene TRBJ1-5; weak D call: TRBD1 (6 bases). The CDR3 is 15 amino acids. Germline V gene data show CDR1 as LNHNV and CDR2 as YYDKDF (reference sequence). The V and J ends lost 1 base and 7 bases respectively, with 14 bases between them. The CDR3 region is CATSRVRGANQPQHF. CDR3 nucleotide sequence: TGTGCCACCAGCAGAGTCCGGGGGGCGAACCAGCCCCAGCATTTT.

The chain's CDR3 is CASSLAGGATNEKLFF. The CDR3, as DNA: TGCGCCAGCAGCTTGGCCGGGGGTGCAACTAATGAAAAACTGTTTTTT. The chain combines TRBV5-1 with TRBJ1-4; D may be TRBD1 (5 bases). The CDR3 has 16 amino acids. Trimming cost V 0 bases and J 0 bases, with 9 bases left between them. CDR1 and CDR2 (germline): SGHRS, YFSETQ. The full variable domain, in which reference TRBV5-1 and TRBJ1-4 provide the parts outside the CDR3, is KAGVTQTPRYLIKTRGQQVTLSCSPISGHRSVSWYQQTPGQGLQFLFEYFSETQRNKGNFPGRFSGRQFSNSRSEMNVSTLELGDSALYLCASSLAGGATNEKLFFGSGTQLSVL.

The chain is built from TRBV5-5 and TRBJ1-5, with a weak D call TRBD1 (6 bases). The CDR3 contains 15 residues. Germline V gene data show CDR1 as SGHKS and CDR2 as YYEKEE (reference sequence). V was pared by 0 bases and J by 6 bases, with 13 bases between. In DNA, the CDR3 is TGTGCCAGCAGCTTGGACGGTACAGGGATTCAGCCCCAGCATTTT. Its protein product is CASSLDGTGIQPQHF.

In the case of this clonotype: At one end the junction does not follow the germline gene, possibly because of a read error. This chain uses TRBV12-3 or TRBV12-4 with TRBJ2-5; D might be TRBD2 (6 bases). The CDR3 loop spans 12 amino acids. CDR3 nucleotides: TGTGCCAGCAGTTCAGTCCGGGAGTCCAGGGACTTC. Translated, it gives CASSSVRESRDF.

J is TRBJ2-7 and V is TRBV29-1; no firm D call. The germline gives CDR1 SQVTM, CDR2 ANQGSEA. The V end lost 1 base, the J end lost 0 bases, and 4 bases lay between the germline ends. The CDR3 is 12 residues long. DNA for the CDR3: TGCAGCGTTGAAGCTAGCTCCTACGAGCAGTACTTC. Its protein product is CSVEASSYEQYF.

This clonotype has more than one count but fewer than ten. This chain joins TRBV4-2 and TRBJ2-7; unclear D gene. The V gene's germline CDR1 is LGHNA and CDR2 YNFKEQ. With 0 bases removed from V and 5 bases from J, the gap between germline ends came to 14 bases. This CDR3 has 15 residues. CDR3 DNA sequence: TGTGCCAGCAGCCAAGATAGGCAGCTAGTCGACGAGCAGTACTTC. Encoded protein: CASSQDRQLVDEQYF.

This clonotype occurred a few times. The chain joins TRBV7-2 to TRBJ2-5, with a tentative D call TRBD2 (6 bases). The length of the CDR3 is 14 residues. Germline V lookup: CDR1 SGHTA, CDR2 FQGNSA. Trimming stripped 6 bases from V and 5 bases from J, with 16 bases between. In DNA form, the CDR3 reads TGTGCCAGCAGTCTTAGCGGACCCGGGGAGACCCAGTACTTC. It yields the protein CASSLSGPGETQYF.

V and J are TRBV30 and TRBJ1-5; 12 nucleotides agree with TRBD1. The V gene end was trimmed by 1 base and the J gene end by 6 bases; junction bases not matched to a gene: 10. Germline values: CDR1 GTSNPN, CDR2 SVGIG (reference sequence). The CDR3 is 17 amino acids. The CDR3, as DNA: TGTGCCTGGAGTGCCGGGACAGGGGGCTTAATAAGTCAGCCCCAGCATTTT. Its translation: CAWSAGTGGLISQPQHF.

This clonotype has only a few counts. The genes are TRBV20-1 and TRBJ1-6, with 7 bases that match TRBD1. V was pared by 6 bases and J by 7 bases, with 3 bases of the junction left unmatched. The CDR3 covers 12 residues. Germline V gene sequence: CDR1 DFQATT, CDR2 SNEGSKA (reference sequence). The CDR3 DNA sequence: TGCAGTGCAAGGGACAGCAATTCACCCCTCCACTTT. This translates into CSARDSNSPLHF.

The genes are TRBV7-3 and TRBJ2-3; TRBD1 matches 7 bases. Germline CDR1 SGHTA, CDR2 FQGTGA. The V gene end was trimmed by 5 bases and the J gene end by 4 bases; junction bases not matched to a gene: 9. The CDR3 is made up of 15 amino acids. For the CDR3, the DNA is TGTGCCAGCAGCCGAAACCCAGGGACAGCAGATACGCAGTATTTT. Amino acid sequence: CASSRNPGTADTQYF.

The chain's CDR3 is CSVGSGTGPMNTEAFF. CDR3 sequence (DNA): TGCAGCGTTGGGTCAGGGACCGGCCCTATGAACACTGAAGCTTTCTTT. The rearrangement links TRBV29-1 to TRBJ1-1; D may be TRBD1 (5 bases). V lost 4 bases and J 0 bases, leaving 18 bases between the germline ends. The CDR3 totals 16 residues. Germline assignment: CDR1 SQVTM and CDR2 ANQGSEA.

The V call is TRBV5-1, the J call TRBJ2-1; tentatively, D is TRBD2 (6 bases). V lost 4 bases and J 0 bases, leaving 26 bases between the germline ends. Germline lookup yields CDR1 SGHRS and CDR2 YFSETQ. There are 20 residues in the CDR3. DNA for the CDR3: TGCGCCAGCAGCCCCCAGGGCGGAGCGGGCGTTTTCAGCTCCTACAATGAGCAGTTCTTC. Amino acid sequence: CASSPQGGAGVFSSYNEQFF.

The table lists this clonotype with a few counts. The chain recombines TRBV7-2 with TRBJ2-1; perhaps TRBD2 as D (6 bases). Trimming left V 6 bases short and J 10 bases short, with 19 bases between. Per germline, CDR1 SGHTA and CDR2 FQGNSA. The CDR3 extends over 14 amino acids. The CDR3 DNA follows: TGTGCCAGCAGGAACCCGGGACTCCTGCTCGAGCAGTTCTTC. This encodes CASRNPGLLLEQFF.

V and J are TRBV6-1 and TRBJ1-6; the match to TRBD1 covers 11 bases. The CDR3 covers 16 residues. Germline CDR1 is MNHNS and CDR2 is SASEGT. V shed 3 bases, J shed 10 bases, and the junction held 8 bases outside the gene matches. CDR3: CASSDRPRDRGSPLHF. Written as DNA, the CDR3 is TGTGCCAGCAGTGACCGACCCCGGGACAGGGGGTCACCCCTCCACTTT.

The chain's CDR3 is CASSLEADGPYGYTF. DNA for the CDR3: TGCGCCAGCAGCTTGGAGGCCGATGGACCCTATGGCTACACCTTC. The genes are TRBV5-1 and TRBJ1-2; D remains ambiguous. Germline CDR1 and CDR2: SGHRS and YFSETQ. The CDR3 contains 15 residues. Trimming left V 0 bases short and J 4 bases short, with 13 bases between.

This clonotype was seen a handful of times. The CDR3 protein is CASSPPVGLFTDTQYF. The CDR3 DNA sequence: TGTGCCAGCTCACCACCGGTGGGACTATTTACAGATACGCAGTATTTT. The V gene is TRBV18, the J gene TRBJ2-3; 7 bases match TRBD2. Germline CDR1 is KGHSH and CDR2 is LQKENI. The J segment lost 3 bases and the V segment lost 0 bases, leaving 6 bases of the junction unmatched. The CDR3 contains 16 residues.

This chain links TRBV29-1 with TRBJ2-3, with 7 bases identical to TRBD1. V shed 3 bases and J 2 bases; nucleotides not matched to a gene: 8. Germline V gene data show CDR1 as SQVTM and CDR2 as ANQGSEA. This CDR3 has 15 residues. The CDR3 region has the DNA TGCAGCGTTGACGGGCTACAGGGGCACACAGATACGCAGTATTTT. Amino acid sequence: CSVDGLQGHTDTQYF.

This rearrangement joins TRBV5-1 to TRBJ2-5; D is perhaps TRBD1 (5 bases). CDR3 length: 14 amino acids. V was clipped by 5 bases and J by 4 bases, with 15 bases between them. Germline lookup yields CDR1 SGHRS and CDR2 YFSETQ. The CDR3 DNA follows: TGCGCCAGCAGTGTCTTAGGGGTTCGAGAGACCCAGTACTTC. Its protein is CASSVLGVRETQYF.

In its sample, this clonotype was seen a few times. The gene calls are TRBV12-3 or TRBV12-4 and TRBJ2-1, with D possibly TRBD1 on 5 matching bases. Trimming removed 6 bases from V and 6 bases from J, with 12 bases in between. The CDR3 sequence is 13 residues long. The chain's CDR3 is CASSIQVINEQFF. CDR3 DNA: TGTGCCAGCAGCATACAGGTCATCAATGAGCAGTTCTTC.

The chain employs TRBV29-1 and TRBJ2-5, with D tentatively TRBD1 (6 bases). This CDR3 spans 12 amino acids. V lost 2 bases and J lost 5, with 9 bases in between. CDR1 and CDR2 (germline): SQVTM, ANQGSEA. CDR3 DNA: TGCAGCGTTGAACAGGGGTTTGAGACCCAGTACTTC. This encodes CSVEQGFETQYF.

The chain is built from TRBV12-3 or TRBV12-4 and TRBJ2-1; 12 nucleotides line up with TRBD2. The CDR3 spans 14 residues. J lost 6 bases, V lost 6 bases, and 3 bases had no gene match. The CDR3 region is CASRLAGGSNEQFF. In DNA, the CDR3 is TGTGCCAGCAGGCTAGCGGGAGGGTCCAATGAGCAGTTCTTC.

Only a few counts were recorded for this clonotype. The rearrangement uses TRBV18 and TRBJ1-5; the D is unclear. This CDR3 is 13 amino acids long. Trimming left V 3 bases short and J 6 bases short, with 9 bases between. Germline V lookup: CDR1 KGHSH, CDR2 LQKENI. In DNA, the CDR3 is TGTGCCAGCTCACCGAAAAATGTTCAGCCCCAGCATTTT. It translates to CASSPKNVQPQHF.

This clonotype came up a few times. J is TRBJ2-7 and V is TRBV6-2 or TRBV6-3; 8 bases line up with TRBD2. CDR3 length: 13 residues. The V gene's germline CDR1 is MNHEY and CDR2 SVGEGT. The V and J ends lost 8 bases and 3 bases, in that order; junction bases with no gene match: 6. The CDR3 here is CASRLTSGYEQYV. CDR3 sequence (DNA): TGTGCCAGCCGCCTTACTAGCGGCTACGAGCAGTACGTC.

In this sample, this clonotype turned up a few times. This CDR3 reads CASSSDRDGGYTF. The CDR3 nucleotides read TGTGCCAGCAGCTCCGACAGGGACGGGGGCTACACCTTC. This rearrangement joins TRBV7-2 to TRBJ1-2; 7 positions match TRBD1. The J segment lost 8 bases and the V segment lost 4 bases, leaving 7 bases of the junction unmatched. CDR1 is SGHTA and CDR2 is FQGNSA in the germline V gene. The CDR3 totals 13 residues.